These T cell receptor beta chains were read from a single sample in a study of T cell repertoires in aging, cancer and after chemotherapy. TCRdb itself ran the multiplex PCR reads through MiXCR, one entry per CDR3 protein. Of about 2,900 distinct CDR3 sequences in the sample, about a fifth were seen once. Sequencing input: blood. Source of these receptors: a human donor with a blood cancer. The CDR3 runs from the conserved cysteine through the conserved F or W. The D gene is left open where the match is weak. Clone size appears in some rows only: once, few, many, or a class for an expanded clone.

V	D	J	size	DNA	CDR3
TRBV6-4	.	TRBJ1-3	.	TGTGCCAGCAAAAATTACGTCCTGGGCAAACGCCTCGACTCTGGAAACACCATATATTTT	CASKNYVLGKRLDSGNTIYF
TRBV12-3/TRBV12-4	.	TRBJ2-5	medium-sized	TGTGCCAGCAGTGGGAGACACTCGGGACAACAAGAGACCCAGTACTTC	CASSGRHSGQQETQYF
TRBV12-3/TRBV12-4	.	TRBJ2-1	medium-sized	TGTGCCAGCAGTCCCTGGGAGGCGAGCTCCTACAATGAGCAGTTCTTC	CASSPWEASSYNEQFF
TRBV19	.	TRBJ1-4	medium-sized	TGTGCCAGTAGTGTGCGGGAAGTACCAACTAATGAAAAACTGTTTTTT	CASSVREVPTNEKLFF
TRBV6-1	.	TRBJ1-2	medium-sized	TGTGCCAGCAGGAGACAGCAAACTAGAAGGGGCTACACCTTC	CASRRQQTRRGYTF
TRBV12-3/TRBV12-4	.	TRBJ2-1	.	TGTGCCAGCAGTTCCCGGGACCCTAGGTATGAGCAGTTCTTC	CASSSRDPRYEQFF
TRBV11-2	.	TRBJ2-3	few	TGTGCCAGCAGCTTAGATTGGGACACTAGCACAGATACGCAGTATTTT	CASSLDWDTSTDTQYF
TRBV20-1	.	TRBJ1-5	.	TGCAGTGCTAGAGGGGAGCAGGACGTCCTGGCCCAGCATTTT	CSARGEQDVLAQHF
TRBV19	.	TRBJ2-5	medium-sized	TGTGCCAGTAGTATGGGGGGCCTCCAAGAGACCCAGTACTTC	CASSMGGLQETQYF
TRBV24-1	TRBD2	TRBJ2-1	few	TGTGCCACCAGTGATTTGGGAGCGGGAGTTCTTTCCGAGCAGTTCTTC	CATSDLGAGVLSEQFF
TRBV15	TRBD2	TRBJ2-3	medium-sized	TGTGCCACCCGCGGACTAGCGAGCACAGATACGCAGTATTTT	CATRGLASTDTQYF
TRBV7-2	.	TRBJ2-5	few	TGTGCCAGCAGCTCGGACTACTCTGGGGAGACCCAGTACTTC	CASSSDYSGETQYF
TRBV20-1	TRBD2	TRBJ2-4	few	TGCAGTGCGGATGGGGGGGTTGAGGCCAAAAACATTCAGTACTTC	CSADGGVEAKNIQYF
TRBV19	TRBD1	TRBJ2-7	.	TGTGCCAGTAGTACGACAGGGGACGGCTCCTACGAGCAGTACTTC	CASSTTGDGSYEQYF
TRBV6-5	.	TRBJ2-7	medium-sized	TGTGCCAGCAGTTACTCAGGCCAGGTTTACGAGCAGTACTTC	CASSYSGQVYEQYF
TRBV4-3	.	TRBJ2-7	.	TGCGCCAGCAGCCGCAATACTATGGGGGAAGGGCAGGAGCAGTACTTC	CASSRNTMGEGQEQYF
TRBV5-6	.	TRBJ2-5	medium-sized	TGTGCCAGCAGCTCGGAATGGGGGCGAGAGACCCAGTACTTC	CASSSEWGRETQYF
TRBV20-1	TRBD1	TRBJ1-1	.	TGCAGTGCTAGAGTTGGGACAGGGGGGATCACTGAAGCTTTCTTT	CSARVGTGGITEAFF
TRBV27	.	TRBJ1-2	medium-sized	TGTGCCACTACCGGCCCAGGGGATAACTATGGCTACACCTTC	CATTGPGDNYGYTF
TRBV19	TRBD1	TRBJ2-7	.	TGTGCCAGTAGTCCAGGGACAGGGAATAGCCACGAGCAGTACTTC	CASSPGTGNSHEQYF
TRBV30	.	TRBJ2-3	medium-sized	TGTGCCTGGAGGCGGCAGGGAGGCACAGATACGCAGTATTTT	CAWRRQGGTDTQYF
TRBV28	TRBD2	TRBJ2-3	.	TGTGCCAGCTTAGGACTAGCGGGAGGAGGGGATACGCAGTATTTT	CASLGLAGGGDTQYF
TRBV12-3/TRBV12-4	.	TRBJ1-1	few	TGTGCCAGCAGTGCAGGGGTTTCGGACACTGAAGCTTTCTTT	CASSAGVSDTEAFF
TRBV28	.	TRBJ2-2	medium-sized	TGTGCCAGCCAACTGGGCGGGGAGCTGTTTTTT	CASQLGGELFF
TRBV11-3	.	TRBJ1-1	medium-sized	TGTGCCAGCAGCTTCATGGGGACTACTGAAGCTTTCTTT	CASSFMGTTEAFF
TRBV5-5	.	TRBJ2-7	.	TGTGCCATCACCTATACCGGGCTCGGCTACGAGCAGTACTTC	CAITYTGLGYEQYF
TRBV5-1	.	TRBJ2-7	medium-sized	TGCGCCAGCGCCGAAGTGTTACAGAACGAGCAGTACTTC	CASAEVLQNEQYF
TRBV6-1	TRBD1	TRBJ2-5	medium-sized	TGTGCCAGCAGTGAAGCAAGGGACAGGGGGCTCCAAGAGACCCAGTACTTC	CASSEARDRGLQETQYF
TRBV12-3/TRBV12-4	.	TRBJ1-5	few	TGTGCCAGCAGTTTAGGGTCCCAGCCCCAGCATTTT	CASSLGSQPQHF
TRBV20-1	.	TRBJ2-3	.	TGCAGTGCCCGGGCGAGCGCCTGGGGCACAGATACGCAGTATTTT	CSARASAWGTDTQYF
TRBV6-1	.	TRBJ1-1	medium-sized	TGTGCCAGCAGTGAACAACCCAGGCCCCCTGAAGCTTTCTTT	CASSEQPRPPEAFF
TRBV5-1	TRBD1	TRBJ2-7	.	TGCGCCAGCAGCTTAGGACAGGGCAGGTACGAGCAGTACTTC	CASSLGQGRYEQYF
TRBV6-2/TRBV6-3	.	TRBJ1-5	.	TGTGCCAGCAGTTTCTCCACAGGGAATAGCAATCAGCCCCAGCATTTT	CASSFSTGNSNQPQHF
TRBV6-5	.	TRBJ1-4	.	TGTGCCAGAACCAGCCGGGAGCTTAATGAAAAACTGTTTTTT	CARTSRELNEKLFF
TRBV28	.	TRBJ2-2	few	TGTGCCAGCAGTTCCGCAGGTGCGAACACCGGGGAGCTGTTTTTT	CASSSAGANTGELFF
TRBV5-6	.	TRBJ1-1	.	TGTGCCAGCAGCTTGCTTGACACCATGAACACTGAAGCTTTCTTT	CASSLLDTMNTEAFF
TRBV4-2	.	TRBJ1-2	.	TGTGCCAGCAGCCACTCAGCAGGGGTTAACTATGGCTACACCTTC	CASSHSAGVNYGYTF
TRBV20-1	TRBD2	TRBJ2-3	few	TGCAGTGCTGGAGCGGGGGGGAACGCAGATACGCAGTATTTT	CSAGAGGNADTQYF
TRBV7-2	.	TRBJ2-5	medium-sized	TGTGCCAGCAGCGCGGGACCGATCCAAGAGACCCAGTACTTC	CASSAGPIQETQYF
TRBV28	.	TRBJ2-7	.	TGTGCCAGCAGTTTACAGGTCGCAGGGGGAGGCGAGCAGTACTTC	CASSLQVAGGGEQYF
TRBV28	.	TRBJ2-6	.	TGTGCCAGCAGTTTGTGGGCGGGAGGGGCCAACGTCCTGACTTTC	CASSLWAGGANVLTF
TRBV20-1	.	TRBJ2-1	few	TGCAGTGCTAGCCACCCAACAGGGTTGATACCCTACAATGAGCAGTTCTTC	CSASHPTGLIPYNEQFF
TRBV19	.	TRBJ2-2	hyperexpanded	TGTGCCAGTAGTATAAAGGAGTTCGGGGAGCTGTTTTTT	CASSIKEFGELFF
TRBV7-4	TRBD1	TRBJ2-2	.	TGTGCCAGCAGCCGACAGGGGGCGCAAGGCCGGGAGCTGTTTTTT	CASSRQGAQGRELFF
TRBV7-3	.	TRBJ2-3	few	TGTGCCAGCAGCTTGGGGAGGATATCTAGCACAGATACGCAGTATTTT	CASSLGRISSTDTQYF
TRBV11-3	TRBD1	TRBJ2-7	medium-sized	TGTGCCAGCAGCTTCGGCAACAGGGGGCGGAACCACTTC	CASSFGNRGRNHF
TRBV7-6	.	TRBJ2-5	once	TGTGCCAGCAGCTTAAGGGGGGCAGAGACCCAGTACTTC	CASSLRGAETQYF
TRBV19	.	TRBJ1-6	medium-sized	TGTGCCAGTAGGAATGACAGGTCACCACATTCACCCCTCCACTTT	CASRNDRSPHSPLHF
TRBV24-1	.	TRBJ2-2	.	TGTGCCACCAGTGCTCGAGGGGAGCTGTTTTTT	CATSARGELFF
TRBV15	.	TRBJ2-1	medium-sized	TGTGCCACCAGCAGAGGCGGCAGGGCCAATGAGCAGTTCTTC	CATSRGGRANEQFF
TRBV19	.	TRBJ2-3	.	TGTGCCAGTAGTATTGGAGGGACAGATACGCAGTATTTT	CASSIGGTDTQYF
TRBV14	.	TRBJ1-4	few	TGTGCCAGCAGCCCCGCCGTGGGGGCCCTTAATGAAAAACTGTTTTTT	CASSPAVGALNEKLFF
TRBV28	TRBD1	TRBJ2-2	.	TGTGCCAGCAGTTTCCCCCGGACAGGGGGCACGAGAACCGGGGAGCTGTTTTTT	CASSFPRTGGTRTGELFF
TRBV6-1	TRBD1	TRBJ1-2	.	TGTGCCAGCCGGACAGGGGGACAAGTAGGGTTGAACTATGGCTACACCTTC	CASRTGGQVGLNYGYTF
TRBV18	.	TRBJ2-1	medium-sized	TGTGCCAGCTCAATAAGGCCCGAGGCGGATGAGCAGTTCTTC	CASSIRPEADEQFF
TRBV15	TRBD2	TRBJ2-3	medium-sized	TGTGCCACCAGCAGAGATCGGGGGGTTTTGCAGTATTTT	CATSRDRGVLQYF
TRBV6-5	.	TRBJ1-1	medium-sized	TGTGCCAGCAGCCGGACAAACCGGAACACTGAAGCTTTCTTT	CASSRTNRNTEAFF
TRBV30	.	TRBJ2-7	few	TGTGCCTGGAGGGCGGGCCACGAGGGATGGCAGTACTTC	CAWRAGHEGWQYF